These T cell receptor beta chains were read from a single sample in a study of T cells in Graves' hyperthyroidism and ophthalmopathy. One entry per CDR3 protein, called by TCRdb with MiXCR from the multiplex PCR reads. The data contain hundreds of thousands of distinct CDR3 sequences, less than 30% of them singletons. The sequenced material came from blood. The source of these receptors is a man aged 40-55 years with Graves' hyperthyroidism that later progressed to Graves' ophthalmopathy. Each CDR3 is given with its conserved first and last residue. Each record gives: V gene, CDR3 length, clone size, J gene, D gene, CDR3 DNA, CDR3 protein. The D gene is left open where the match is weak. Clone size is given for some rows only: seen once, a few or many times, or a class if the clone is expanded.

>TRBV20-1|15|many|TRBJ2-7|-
TGCAGTGCTAGAGATACTATTAAGAGCTCCTACGAGCAGTACTTC
CSARDTIKSSYEQYF
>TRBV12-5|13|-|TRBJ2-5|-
TGTGCTAGTGGCACAGGACTCCAAGAGACCCAGTACTTC
CASGTGLQETQYF
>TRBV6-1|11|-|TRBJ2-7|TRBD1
TGTGCCAGCACTACAGGGGCCGAGCAGTACTTC
CASTTGAEQYF
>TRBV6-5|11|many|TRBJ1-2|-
TGTGCCAGCAGTTACAGGGGAGGCTACACCTTC
CASSYRGGYTF
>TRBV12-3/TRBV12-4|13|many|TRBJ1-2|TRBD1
TGTGCCAGCAGCCCAGGGGGCGGGTATGGCTACACCTTC
CASSPGGGYGYTF
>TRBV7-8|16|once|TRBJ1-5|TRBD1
TGTGCCAGCAGCTTCGAAGCCGGGACAGGGTCGTTCCCCCAGCATTTT
CASSFEAGTGSFPQHF
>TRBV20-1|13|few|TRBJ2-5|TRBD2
TGCAGTGCCGTACCCGGGGGGGCCAAGACCCAGTACTTC
CSAVPGGAKTQYF
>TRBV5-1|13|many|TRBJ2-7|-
TGCGCCAGCAGCTTGGCCGTCAACTACGAGCAGTACTTC
CASSLAVNYEQYF
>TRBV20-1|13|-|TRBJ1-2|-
TGCAGTGCTAGAAGGGGGGGCGACTATGGCTACACCTTC
CSARRGGDYGYTF
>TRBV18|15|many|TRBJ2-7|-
TGTGCCAGCTCACGGGGCGCAGGGGAAATCTACGAGCAGTACTTC
CASSRGAGEIYEQYF
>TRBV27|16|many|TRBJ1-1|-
TGTGCCAGCAGTTTTAGGGCAGGGGACCTGAACACTGAAGCTTTCTTT
CASSFRAGDLNTEAFF
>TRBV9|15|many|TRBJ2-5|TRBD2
TGTGCCAGCACCCGAGCGGGAGGGCGGGAAGAGACCCAGTACTTC
CASTRAGGREETQYF
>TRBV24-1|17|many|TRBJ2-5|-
TGTGCCACCAGTGACCCCTTGACCGACGTGATAGGAGAGACCCAGTACTTC
CATSDPLTDVIGETQYF
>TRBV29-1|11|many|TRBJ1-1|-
TGCATCGGTGGGGTGGACACTGAAGCTTTCTTT
CIGGVDTEAFF
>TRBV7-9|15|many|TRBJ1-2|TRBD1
TGTGCCAGCAGCTTAGGACAGGGGCTCATCTATGGCTACACCTTC
CASSLGQGLIYGYTF
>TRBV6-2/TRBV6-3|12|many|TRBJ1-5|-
TGTGCCAGTTCTTCGGTGGGACCGCCCCAGCATTTT
CASSSVGPPQHF
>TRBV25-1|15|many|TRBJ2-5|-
TGTGCCAGCAGTGAATATTTTACGGGGTGGGAGACCCAGTACTTC
CASSEYFTGWETQYF
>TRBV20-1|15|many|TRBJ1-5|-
TGCAGTGCTTATACAGGGCCCTATAGCAATCAGCCCCAGCATTTT
CSAYTGPYSNQPQHF
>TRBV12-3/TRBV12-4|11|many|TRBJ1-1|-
TGTGCCAGCAGCAGGACATCGGACGCTTTCTTT
CASSRTSDAFF
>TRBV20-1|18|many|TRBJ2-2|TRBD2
TGCAGTGCGGCACCGGGACTAGCGGGAGTAGTTAACACCGGGGAGCTGTTTTTT
CSAAPGLAGVVNTGELFF
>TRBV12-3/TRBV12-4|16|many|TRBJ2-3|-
TGTGCCAGCAGTTTGGGTGACTTGGCAAACACAGATACGCAGTATTTT
CASSLGDLANTDTQYF
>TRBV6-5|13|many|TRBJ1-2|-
-
CASSTSLRVGYTF
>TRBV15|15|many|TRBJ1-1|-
TGTGCCACCAGCAGAGATCAGGGCGCGAACACTGAAGCTTTCTTT
CATSRDQGANTEAFF
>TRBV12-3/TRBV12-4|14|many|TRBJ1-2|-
TGTGCCAGCAGTTTAAACAGGCCCTACCATGGCTACACCTTC
CASSLNRPYHGYTF
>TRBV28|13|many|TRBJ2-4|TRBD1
TGTGCCAGTAGACAGGGGACCAAAAACATTCAGTACTTC
CASRQGTKNIQYF
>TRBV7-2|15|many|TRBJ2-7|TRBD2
TGTGCCAGCAGCCTAATTCGGACTAGCTCCTACGAGCAGTACTTC
CASSLIRTSSYEQYF
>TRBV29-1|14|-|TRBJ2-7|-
TGCAGCGCAGTAACTCGATCCCCAACCTACGAGCAGTACTTC
CSAVTRSPTYEQYF
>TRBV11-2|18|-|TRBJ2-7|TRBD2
TGTGCCAGCAGCCCCAGGGGGAGCGGGGGGGCCTTCTCCTACGAGCAGTACTTC
CASSPRGSGGAFSYEQYF
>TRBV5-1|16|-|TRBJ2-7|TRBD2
TGCGCCAGCAGCTGGGGCCAACTAGCGGGAGGATTTCAGCAGTACTTC
CASSWGQLAGGFQQYF
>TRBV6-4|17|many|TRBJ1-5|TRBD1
TGTGCCAGCAGTCCGCCGGGACAGGGGACGAGCAATCAGCCCCAGCATTTT
CASSPPGQGTSNQPQHF
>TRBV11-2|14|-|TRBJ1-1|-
TGTGCCAGCAGCTTCCTCATAGCGAACACTGAAGCTTTCTTT
CASSFLIANTEAFF
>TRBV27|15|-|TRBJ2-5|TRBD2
TGTGCCAGCAGTCCCCGGATTAGCGGGCAAGAGACCCAGTACTTC
CASSPRISGQETQYF
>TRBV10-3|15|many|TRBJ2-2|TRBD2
TGTGCCATCAGGTCGGATAGCGGGAGTGCCGGGGAGCTGTTTTTT
CAIRSDSGSAGELFF
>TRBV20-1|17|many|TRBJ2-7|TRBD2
TGCAGTGCTAGAGTTGTAGCGGGAGTTAGAGGGGCCTACGAGCAGTACTTC
CSARVVAGVRGAYEQYF
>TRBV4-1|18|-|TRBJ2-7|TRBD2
TGCGCCAGCAGCCAAGGTCTTCGGGGACTAGCGGGAGGTAACGAGCAGTACTTC
CASSQGLRGLAGGNEQYF
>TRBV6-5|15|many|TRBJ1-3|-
TGTGCCAGCAGTTACTCTACAGGGTTCGGAAACACCATATATTTT
CASSYSTGFGNTIYF
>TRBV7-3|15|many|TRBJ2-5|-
TGTGCCAGCAGCTCGTTTCCGGGTAACCAAGAGACCCAGTACTTC
CASSSFPGNQETQYF
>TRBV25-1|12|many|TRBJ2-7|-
TGTGCCACGGGCCCGGGGCCCTACGAGCAGTACTTC
CATGPGPYEQYF
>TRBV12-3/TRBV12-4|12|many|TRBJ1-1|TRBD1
TGCGCCAGCAGCTTGGGACAGGGGGAAGCTTTCTTT
CASSLGQGEAFF
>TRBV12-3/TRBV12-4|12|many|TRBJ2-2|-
TGTGCCAGCAATCTAGCCCCCGGGGAGCTGTTTTTT
CASNLAPGELFF
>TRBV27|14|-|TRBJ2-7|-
TGTGCCAGCAGTCTCCGGACGGCAAACTACGAGCAGTACTTC
CASSLRTANYEQYF
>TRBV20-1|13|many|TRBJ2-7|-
TGCAGTGCTAGAGACTCCAGATCCTACGAGCAGTACTTC
CSARDSRSYEQYF
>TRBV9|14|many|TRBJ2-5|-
TGTGCCAGCAGCGCTTACGGGAGTCAAGAGACCCAGTACTTC
CASSAYGSQETQYF
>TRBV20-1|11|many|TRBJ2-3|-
TGCAGTGCGCCCCGCACAGATACGCAGTATTTT
CSAPRTDTQYF
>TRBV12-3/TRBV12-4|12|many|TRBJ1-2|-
TGTGCCAGCAGTTTCGAGGACTATGGCTACACCTTC
CASSFEDYGYTF
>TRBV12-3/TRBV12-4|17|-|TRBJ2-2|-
TGTGCCAGCCGACGCGTTGTTGGCGGGTCTCCCACCGGGGAGCTGTTTTTT
CASRRVVGGSPTGELFF
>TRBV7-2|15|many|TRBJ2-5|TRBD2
TGTGCCAGCAGCATACCATTAGCGGGAGCGGAGACCCAGTACTTC
CASSIPLAGAETQYF
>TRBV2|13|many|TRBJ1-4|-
TGTGCCAGCGGAACAGGGTGGGAGGAAAAACTGTTTTTT
CASGTGWEEKLFF
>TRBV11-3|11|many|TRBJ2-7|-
TGTGCCAGCAGCTTAGATGTCGAGCAGTACTTC
CASSLDVEQYF
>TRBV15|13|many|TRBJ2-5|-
TGTGCCACCAGCAGTTCCATACAAGAGACCCAGTACTTC
CATSSSIQETQYF
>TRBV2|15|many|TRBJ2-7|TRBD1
TGTGCCAGCAGTGACGACGAGGGACAGAGGCACGAGCAGTACTTC
CASSDDEGQRHEQYF